This T cell receptor (beta chain) was identified during a study of cytomegalovirus exposure and HLA in healthy donors. The study's findings and limits: Subsequent analysis showed first-cohort TCR clusters tending to co-occur in 120 validation repertoires. In vitro checks showed that a few CMV-associated chains really do target CMV antigens.

Generated by immunoSEQ multiplex PCR, the TCRdb table keeps only in-frame clones and is missing some. Of fewer than 70,000 clones listed, about nine tenths are singletons. V lost 5 bases and J 4 bases, leaving 12 bases between the germline ends. CDR3 length: 13 residues. CDR1 is MNHEY and CDR2 is SVGAGI in the germline V gene. The approximately 130-subject validation cohort, separate from the approximately 670-subject first cohort, included the donors. In the case of this clone: Its antigen is still unknown.

This receptor was obtained from a man between 18 and 29 years old in good health and CMV-seronegative. The V and J genes are TRBV6-5 and TRBJ2-7; tentatively, D is TRBD1 (6 bases). Sequenced material: PBMCs. CDR3 nucleotides: TGTGCCAGCAGTCTCGCAGGGGAGTACGAGCAGTACTTC. Translating gives CASSLAGEYEQYF.